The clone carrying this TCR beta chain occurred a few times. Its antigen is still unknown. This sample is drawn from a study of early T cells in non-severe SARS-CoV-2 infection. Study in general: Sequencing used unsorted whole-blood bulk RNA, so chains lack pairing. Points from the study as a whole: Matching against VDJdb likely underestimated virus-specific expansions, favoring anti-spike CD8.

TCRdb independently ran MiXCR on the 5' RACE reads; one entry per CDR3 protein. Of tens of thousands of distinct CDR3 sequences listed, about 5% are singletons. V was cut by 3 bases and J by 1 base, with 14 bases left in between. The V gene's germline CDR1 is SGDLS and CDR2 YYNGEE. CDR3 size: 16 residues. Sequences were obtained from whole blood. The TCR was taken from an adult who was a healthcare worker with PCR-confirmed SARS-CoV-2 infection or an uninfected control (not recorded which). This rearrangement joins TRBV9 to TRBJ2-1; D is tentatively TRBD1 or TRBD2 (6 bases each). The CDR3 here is CASSASGGSSYNEQFF. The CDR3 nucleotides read TGTGCCAGCAGCGCCTCCGGGGGCAGTTCCTACAATGAGCAGTTCTTC.